Shown below are 21 T cell receptor beta chains from a single sample sequenced in a study of T-cell reconstitution after alpha-beta-depleted transplantation in children. Using unique molecular identifiers, the investigators prepared the TCRbeta library. TCRdb processed the PCR reads anew with MiXCR; each CDR3 protein has one entry. This repertoire shows about 290,000 distinct CDR3 sequences, roughly 7.8% found once; its top ten account for approximately 8.2%. Study results and caveats: Hyperexpanded clones declined; after one year, newly produced T cells mostly supplied diversity.

Their recognized antigens are unknown. Sequencing used peripheral blood, obtained 360 days after TCRalphabeta/CD19-depleted stem cell transplant. Source of these receptors: a female patient aged 2-15 years who had a stem cell transplant for Fanconi anemia, so the T cells may come from the graft donor.

The V call is TRBV20-1, the J call TRBJ2-7; 12 bases line up with TRBD2. Germline lookup yields CDR1 DFQATT and CDR2 SNEGSKA (reference sequence). V lost 6 bases and J lost 3; bases outside the gene matches: 15. The CDR3 loop spans 17 amino acids. The CDR3, as DNA: TGCAGTGCCCCTCCCGGGCTAGCGGGAGGGCCGGTCTACGAGCAGTACTTC. Its protein product is CSAPPGLAGGPVYEQYF.

This clonotype was seen ten or more times. V gene TRBV4-2 combines with J gene TRBJ2-7; D is ambiguous. Trimming cost V 4 bases and J 4 bases, with 11 bases left between them. The CDR3 runs to 13 residues. CDR1 and CDR2 (germline): LGHNA, YNFKEQ. CDR3 DNA: TGTGCCAGCAGCCCTAGAGTGAAATACGAGCAGTACTTC. The encoded protein is CASSPRVKYEQYF.

Many counts were recorded for this clonotype. The chain combines TRBV6-2 or TRBV6-3 with TRBJ1-1; D not certain. The V and J ends lost 8 bases and 1 base respectively, with 11 bases between them. The CDR3 consists of 13 residues. Germline V gives CDR1 MNHEY, CDR2 SVGEGT. CDR3 amino acids: CASGPQSNTEAFF. In DNA form, the CDR3 reads TGTGCCAGCGGACCCCAGTCGAACACTGAAGCTTTCTTT.

The sample holds many counts of this clonotype. The rearrangement uses TRBV6-5 and TRBJ2-7, with 8 positions matching TRBD1. V shed 7 bases and J 7 bases; nucleotides not matched to a gene: 6. CDR3 length equals 12 residues. Germline CDR1 and CDR2: MNHEY and SVGAGI. The DNA for the CDR3 is TGTGCCAGCACCGGACAGGGTGAAGAGCAGTACTTC. This gives the protein CASTGQGEEQYF.

This clonotype was found many times. The chain has TRBV7-2 and TRBJ1-2; no reliable D call. V was trimmed by 0 bases and J by 8 bases, leaving 13 bases between them. The CDR3 is 14 residues long. Germline lookup yields CDR1 SGHTA and CDR2 FQGNSA. CDR3 protein: CASSLALRPGGYTF. As DNA, the CDR3 is TGTGCCAGCAGCTTAGCCCTTCGGCCTGGGGGCTACACCTTC.

This clonotype has a handful of counts. V is TRBV5-4 and J is TRBJ2-7, with 8 nucleotides matching TRBD1. V lost 3 bases to trimming and J lost 4 bases; unmatched junction nucleotides: 3. Germline CDR1 and CDR2: SGHNT and YYREEE (reference sequence). The length of the CDR3 is 13 residues. The CDR3 DNA reads TGTGCCAGCAGCTCTCGACAGGGGTACGAGCAGTACTTC. Protein: CASSSRQGYEQYF.

This clonotype was observed a few times. This chain links TRBV6-5 with TRBJ1-4; D possibly corresponds to TRBD1 (5 bases). The germline V gene has CDR1 MNHEY and CDR2 SVGAGI. V gave up 4 bases and J gave up 6 bases, with 24 bases separating them. The CDR3 is 18 amino acids. The CDR3 DNA reads as TGTGCCAGCAGTTTGAAAAAAACAGGTTGGGGGTGGCATGAAAAACTGTTTTTT. Its protein product is CASSLKKTGWGWHEKLFF.

A few counts support this clonotype. The rearrangement joins TRBV5-1 to TRBJ2-2; TRBD2 matches 8 bases. CDR3 length: 16 amino acids. V lost 4 bases to trimming and J lost 0 bases; unmatched junction nucleotides: 5. In germline, CDR1 is SGHRS, CDR2 YFSETQ. The DNA of the CDR3 is TGCGCCAGCAGCGTTACGGGACTAGCGAACACCGGGGAGCTGTTTTTT. This translates into CASSVTGLANTGELFF.

V is TRBV7-9 and J is TRBJ1-4; 7 bases map to TRBD1. The CDR3 has 17 residues. V dropped 4 bases and J dropped 3; count of bases not matched to a gene: 11. Germline lookup yields CDR1 SEHNR and CDR2 FQNEAQ (reference sequence). Written as DNA, the CDR3 is TGTGCCAGCAGCTCTCCGGGAGACAGGGCTGCTAATGAAAAACTGTTTTTT. It codes for CASSSPGDRAANEKLFF. Complete variable domain (other parts from reference TRBV7-9 and TRBJ1-4): DTGVSQNPRHKITKRGQNVTFRCDPISEHNRLYWYRQTLGQGPEFLTYFQNEAQLEKSRLLSDRFSAERPKGSFSTLEIQRTEQGDSAMYLCASSSPGDRAANEKLFFGSGTQLSVL.

This clonotype showed up just a few times. J is TRBJ2-5 and V is TRBV18, with 9 bases identical to TRBD1. CDR1 and CDR2 from the germline V gene are KGHSH and LQKENI. This CDR3 is 16 amino acids long. Unmatched junction bases numbered 8, after V lost 2 bases and J lost 4 bases. CDR3 protein: CASSPAYRGRAETQYF. The CDR3 coding sequence is TGTGCCAGCTCACCAGCTTACAGGGGGCGCGCAGAGACCCAGTACTTC.

This clonotype was counted many times. This chain uses TRBV12-3 or TRBV12-4 with TRBJ1-3; D gene unclear. The length of the CDR3 is 15 residues. Trimming pared 7 bases from V and 0 bases from J, leaving 13 bases between. CDR3: CASKPTSNSGNTIYF. DNA for the CDR3: TGTGCCAGCAAGCCGACAAGCAACTCTGGAAACACCATATATTTT.

J is TRBJ2-7 and V is TRBV28; the D is unclear. Between the trimmed V and J ends, which lost 4 bases and 3 bases, there was a span of 10 bases. The CDR3 extends over 13 amino acids. CDR1 and CDR2 from the germline V gene are MDHEN and SYDVKM. CDR3 DNA: TGTGCCAGCAGTTCTTTAGAGCGCTACGAGCAGTACGTC. Residues: CASSSLERYEQYV.

This clonotype was seen at least ten times. The chain recombines TRBV15 with TRBJ1-1; 7 bases agree with TRBD1. CDR3 size: 15 residues. Germline loops: CDR1 LNHNV, CDR2 YYDKDF (reference sequence). Losses at the gene ends were 5 bases for V and 4 bases for J; bases not matched to a gene: 10. DNA for the CDR3: TGTGCCACCAGCCCAAGCCCGACAGGGTCCACTGAAGCTTTCTTT. It is translated as CATSPSPTGSTEAFF.

The table lists this clonotype with many counts. This chain uses TRBV20-1 with TRBJ2-3, with TRBD2 matching 11 bases. The CDR3 sequence is 13 residues long. Per germline, CDR1 DFQATT and CDR2 SNEGSKA (reference sequence). Trimming took 7 bases from V and 6 from J; bases not matched to a gene: 6. The DNA for the CDR3 is TGCAGTGGATCTAGCGGGGGGCGGGATACGCAGTATTTT. This sequence encodes CSGSSGGRDTQYF.

The table lists this clonotype with many counts. J is TRBJ2-1 and V is TRBV5-5; 7 bases fit TRBD2. V shed 1 base and J 3 bases; nucleotides not matched to a gene: 7. CDR3 length equals 16 residues. Germline V gives CDR1 SGHKS, CDR2 YYEKEE (reference sequence). The CDR3 nucleotides are TGTGCCAGCAGCTTGCGAGCCGGGACTAACTACAATGAGCAGTTCTTC. This translates into CASSLRAGTNYNEQFF.

This clonotype was detected only a few times. A far larger clone is just one base off, so this is likely a read error. This chain joins TRBV28 and TRBJ2-5; D is uncertain. V was trimmed by 2 bases and J by 7 bases, leaving 5 bases between them. The germline V gene has CDR1 MDHEN and CDR2 SYDVKM. The CDR3 covers 11 residues. The CDR3 protein is CASSLKGTQYF. In DNA, the CDR3 is TGTGCCAGCAGTTTAAAAGGGACCCAGTACTTC. Full variable domain (remainder filled in from reference TRBV28 and TRBJ2-5): DVKVTQSSRYLVKRTGEKVFLECVQDMDHENMFWYRQDPGLGLRLIYFSYDVKMKEKGDIPEGYSVSREKKERFSLILESASTNQTSMYLCASSLKGTQYFGPGTRLLVL.

This clonotype has at least ten counts. The chain carries TRBV6-1 and TRBJ2-3; D gene unclear. The germline V gene encodes CDR1 MNHNS and CDR2 SASEGT. The CDR3 has 16 residues. V lost 2 bases to trimming and J lost 3 bases, with 15 bases between them. The CDR3 sequence: CASSEWGTIRTDTQYF. The CDR3 bases are TGTGCCAGCAGTGAATGGGGAACTATACGTACAGATACGCAGTATTTT.

This clonotype was counted ten times or more. V gene TRBV5-1 combines with J gene TRBJ2-3, with 9 bases identical to TRBD1. This CDR3 spans 14 amino acids. CDR1 is SGHRS, CDR2 YFSETQ, per germline. V was pared by 4 bases and J by 4 bases, with 4 bases of the junction left unmatched. Here the CDR3 reads CASSPGTGSDTQYF. The CDR3 DNA is TGCGCCAGCAGCCCCGGGACAGGGTCAGATACGCAGTATTTT. The full variable domain, in which reference TRBV5-1 and TRBJ2-3 provide the parts outside the CDR3, is KAGVTQTPRYLIKTRGQQVTLSCSPISGHRSVSWYQQTPGQGLQFLFEYFSETQRNKGNFPGRFSGRQFSNSRSEMNVSTLELGDSALYLCASSPGTGSDTQYFGPGTRLTVL.

CDR3 protein: CASSGPTYGYTF. In nucleotides, the CDR3 is TGTGCCAGCTCCGGTCCTACATACGGCTACACCTTC. This chain connects TRBV18 to TRBJ1-2, with D unclear. V was cut by 6 bases and J by 8 bases, with 13 bases left in between. Germline V gene lookup returns CDR1 KGHSH and CDR2 LQKENI. The CDR3 is 12 amino acids. The whole variable domain, filled in from reference TRBV18 and TRBJ1-2, reads NAGVMQNPRHLVRRRGQEARLRCSPMKGHSHVYWYRQLPEEGLKFMVYLQKENIIDESGMPKERFSAEFPKEGPSILRIQQVVRGDSAAYFCASSGPTYGYTFGSGTRLTVV.

The chain employs TRBV12-3 or TRBV12-4 and TRBJ1-1, with D uncertain. V lost 1 base, J lost 1 base, and 22 bases lay in between. CDR3 length equals 19 residues. The CDR3 region is CASSLVRRGIPVKNTEAFF. The CDR3 coding sequence is TGTGCCAGCAGTTTAGTTCGCCGGGGAATTCCAGTTAAGAACACTGAAGCTTTCTTT.

This clonotype was seen a few times. The V gene is TRBV24-1, the J gene TRBJ2-7; tentatively, D is TRBD1 (6 bases). Germline CDR1 reads KGHDR; CDR2 reads SFDVKD. Trimming removed 3 bases from V and 2 bases from J, with 16 bases in between. The CDR3 loop spans 16 amino acids. The CDR3 protein is CATSDPTTGNTYEQYF. CDR3 DNA: TGTGCCACCAGTGATCCCACAACAGGGAATACCTACGAGCAGTACTTC.